These T cell receptor beta chains were read from a single sample in a study of T cells in Graves' hyperthyroidism and ophthalmopathy. In TCRdb, the multiplex PCR reads were re-called with MiXCR into one record per CDR3 protein. The table has roughly 710,000 distinct CDR3 sequences, roughly a third seen once. The specimen was blood. These receptors came from a woman aged 40 to 50 with Graves' hyperthyroidism. Each CDR3 is given with its conserved first and last residue. Each record gives: J gene, D gene, clone size, V gene, CDR3 protein, CDR3 DNA. A D gene is named only where the DNA matches it firmly. The listing skips clone size in some rows; elsewhere it reads once, few, many or a size class.

J gene: TRBJ1-3; D gene: TRBD1; clone size: NA; V gene: TRBV11-1; CDR3 protein: CASSFAGRFLRGQSFSGNTIYF; CDR3 DNA: TGTGCCAGCAGCTTTGCCGGCCGCTTCTTGAGGGGGCAGTCGTTCTCTGGAAACACCATATATTTT
J gene: TRBJ2-5; D gene: NA; clone size: NA; V gene: TRBV12-3/TRBV12-4; CDR3 protein: CASTSTSRGASETQYF; CDR3 DNA: TGTGCCAGCACCTCGACTAGCAGGGGGGCGTCGGAGACCCAGTACTTC
J gene: TRBJ2-5; D gene: NA; clone size: few; V gene: TRBV25-1; CDR3 protein: CASSEGARQETQYF; CDR3 DNA: TGTGCCAGCAGTGAGGGGGCTAGACAAGAGACCCAGTACTTC
J gene: TRBJ2-1; D gene: NA; clone size: few; V gene: TRBV24-1; CDR3 protein: CATSDLSNEQFF; CDR3 DNA: TGTGCCACCAGTGACTTAAGTAATGAGCAGTTCTTC
J gene: TRBJ2-2; D gene: TRBD1; clone size: few; V gene: TRBV29-1; CDR3 protein: CSVRTGNTGELFF; CDR3 DNA: TGCAGCGTCAGGACAGGGAACACCGGGGAGCTGTTTTTT
J gene: TRBJ1-1; D gene: NA; clone size: many; V gene: TRBV7-3; CDR3 protein: CASSIRGDTEAFF; CDR3 DNA: TGTGCCAGCAGCATCAGGGGCGACACTGAAGCTTTCTTT
J gene: TRBJ2-2; D gene: NA; clone size: many; V gene: TRBV7-6; CDR3 protein: CASSLSGEIGELFF; CDR3 DNA: TGTGCCAGCAGCTTATCGGGGGAGATCGGGGAGCTGTTTTTT
J gene: TRBJ1-2; D gene: NA; clone size: NA; V gene: TRBV15; CDR3 protein: CATSSQESYGYTF; CDR3 DNA: TGTGCCACCAGCAGCCAGGAGTCCTATGGCTACACCTTC
J gene: TRBJ1-1; D gene: NA; clone size: few; V gene: TRBV7-9; CDR3 protein: CASSALWTGTEAFF; CDR3 DNA: TGTGCCAGCAGCGCCCTCTGGACGGGCACTGAAGCTTTCTTT
J gene: TRBJ2-7; D gene: NA; clone size: NA; V gene: TRBV29-1; CDR3 protein: CSVEDRDEQYF; CDR3 DNA: TGCAGCGTTGAAGACAGGGACGAGCAGTACTTC
J gene: TRBJ2-2; D gene: TRBD1; clone size: NA; V gene: TRBV2; CDR3 protein: CASKLGQGEFGELFF; CDR3 DNA: TGTGCCAGCAAGCTAGGACAGGGAGAATTCGGGGAGCTGTTTTTT
J gene: TRBJ2-3; D gene: NA; clone size: NA; V gene: TRBV29-1; CDR3 protein: CSLREDTQYF; CDR3 DNA: TGCAGCTTAAGGGAAGATACGCAGTATTTT
J gene: TRBJ2-5; D gene: NA; clone size: many; V gene: TRBV7-9; CDR3 protein: CASSQDWASPETQYF; CDR3 DNA: TGCGCCAGCAGCCAAGATTGGGCTAGTCCCGAGACCCAGTACTTC
J gene: TRBJ1-5; D gene: NA; clone size: NA; V gene: TRBV9; CDR3 protein: CASSAGDGNQPQHF; CDR3 DNA: TGTGCCAGCAGTGCAGGGGACGGGAATCAGCCCCAGCATTTT
J gene: TRBJ1-1; D gene: NA; clone size: NA; V gene: TRBV11-2; CDR3 protein: CASSPGTPAMNTEAFF; CDR3 DNA: TGTGCCAGCAGCCCAGGGACACCTGCAATGAACACTGAAGCTTTCTTT
J gene: TRBJ1-3; D gene: TRBD1; clone size: NA; V gene: TRBV9; CDR3 protein: CASSETGGYGNTIYF; CDR3 DNA: TGTGCCAGCAGCGAGACAGGGGGCTACGGAAACACCATATATTTT
J gene: TRBJ1-2; D gene: NA; clone size: many; V gene: TRBV29-1; CDR3 protein: CSVLTEDYGYTF; CDR3 DNA: TGCAGCGTTCTGACAGAGGACTATGGCTACACCTTC
J gene: TRBJ1-4; D gene: NA; clone size: NA; V gene: TRBV29-1; CDR3 protein: CSVDDGVLMKNCFF; CDR3 DNA: NA
J gene: TRBJ1-1; D gene: NA; clone size: NA; V gene: TRBV10-1; CDR3 protein: CASRGPVGHLSNTEAFF; CDR3 DNA: TGCGCCAGCAGAGGCCCCGTTGGCCATCTCTCGAACACTGAAGCTTTCTTT
J gene: TRBJ1-5; D gene: NA; clone size: NA; V gene: TRBV12-3/TRBV12-4; CDR3 protein: CASILGSNQPQHF; CDR3 DNA: TGTGCCAGCATCCTGGGGAGTAATCAGCCCCAGCATTTT
J gene: TRBJ1-1; D gene: NA; clone size: many; V gene: TRBV10-2; CDR3 protein: CASSESGKAFF; CDR3 DNA: TGCGCCAGCAGTGAGTCAGGGAAGGCTTTCTTT
J gene: TRBJ1-5; D gene: NA; clone size: NA; V gene: TRBV12-3/TRBV12-4; CDR3 protein: CASSLEVVKPQHF; CDR3 DNA: TGTGCCAGCAGTTTAGAGGTGGTTAAGCCCCAGCATTTT
J gene: TRBJ2-2; D gene: TRBD2; clone size: few; V gene: TRBV2; CDR3 protein: CASSVSPAGGPGTGELFF; CDR3 DNA: TGTGCCAGCAGCGTATCGCCGGCGGGAGGGCCCGGCACCGGGGAGCTGTTTTTT
J gene: TRBJ1-4; D gene: NA; clone size: NA; V gene: TRBV28; CDR3 protein: CATTRRRGSGEKLFF; CDR3 DNA: TGTGCCACCACGCGCCGGAGGGGAAGCGGTGAAAAACTGTTTTTT
J gene: TRBJ1-5; D gene: NA; clone size: NA; V gene: TRBV10-3; CDR3 protein: CAVTGSHNQPQHF; CDR3 DNA: TGTGCCGTCACAGGGAGCCACAATCAGCCCCAGCATTTT
J gene: TRBJ2-7; D gene: TRBD2; clone size: NA; V gene: TRBV2; CDR3 protein: CASSLSLAGGLEQYF; CDR3 DNA: TGTGCCAGCAGTTTATCGCTAGCGGGAGGGCTCGAGCAGTACTTC
J gene: TRBJ1-2; D gene: NA; clone size: NA; V gene: TRBV29-1; CDR3 protein: CSLEPGDRFYGYTF; CDR3 DNA: TGCAGCTTAGAACCGGGGGATAGATTCTATGGCTACACCTTC
J gene: TRBJ1-1; D gene: TRBD1; clone size: few; V gene: TRBV7-9; CDR3 protein: CATSIPDRVAEAFF; CDR3 DNA: TGTGCCACCAGCATCCCGGACAGGGTGGCTGAAGCTTTCTTT
J gene: TRBJ1-2; D gene: NA; clone size: NA; V gene: TRBV12-3/TRBV12-4; CDR3 protein: CASSGRVYYGYTF; CDR3 DNA: TGTGCCAGCAGCGGGAGGGTATACTATGGCTACACCTTC
J gene: TRBJ1-5; D gene: TRBD1; clone size: NA; V gene: TRBV10-3; CDR3 protein: CAISAGLRDRGQRNQPQHF; CDR3 DNA: TGTGCCATCAGTGCTGGGCTCCGGGACAGGGGGCAACGCAATCAGCCCCAGCATTTT
J gene: TRBJ2-7; D gene: NA; clone size: many; V gene: TRBV5-8; CDR3 protein: CASSPGTGGVHEQYF; CDR3 DNA: TGTGCCAGCAGCCCTGGGACTGGGGGTGTCCACGAGCAGTACTTC
J gene: TRBJ1-3; D gene: NA; clone size: NA; V gene: TRBV5-1; CDR3 protein: CASSDGSGTGSTIYF; CDR3 DNA: TGCGCCAGCAGTGATGGGTCCGGGACCGGAAGCACCATATATTTT
J gene: TRBJ1-1; D gene: TRBD1; clone size: NA; V gene: TRBV6-1; CDR3 protein: CASSEVQGAMNTEAFF; CDR3 DNA: TGTGCCAGCAGTGAAGTCCAGGGGGCGATGAACACTGAAGCTTTCTTT
J gene: TRBJ2-5; D gene: TRBD2; clone size: NA; V gene: TRBV7-9; CDR3 protein: CASSPPREGQETQYF; CDR3 DNA: TGTGCCAGCAGCCCCCCCCGGGAGGGCCAAGAGACCCAGTACTTC
J gene: TRBJ2-7; D gene: TRBD1; clone size: many; V gene: TRBV29-1; CDR3 protein: CSVDFRGQGFVLEQYF; CDR3 DNA: TGCAGCGTTGATTTCCGGGGACAGGGGTTCGTCCTCGAGCAGTACTTC
J gene: TRBJ2-7; D gene: NA; clone size: many; V gene: TRBV4-1; CDR3 protein: CASSQPLGEQYF; CDR3 DNA: TGCGCCAGCAGCCAACCGCTAGGCGAGCAGTACTTC
J gene: TRBJ2-7; D gene: TRBD1; clone size: NA; V gene: TRBV6-5; CDR3 protein: CASSYGTGGEQYF; CDR3 DNA: TGTGCCAGCAGTTACGGGACAGGGGGAGAGCAGTACTTC
J gene: TRBJ2-7; D gene: TRBD1; clone size: many; V gene: TRBV9; CDR3 protein: CASSVDIRRGQNEQYF; CDR3 DNA: TGTGCCAGCAGCGTAGACATCCGTAGGGGGCAAAACGAGCAGTACTTC
J gene: TRBJ2-2; D gene: NA; clone size: few; V gene: TRBV20-1; CDR3 protein: CSASIRDEDTGELFF; CDR3 DNA: TGCAGTGCTAGTATTAGGGATGAGGACACCGGGGAGCTGTTTTTT
J gene: TRBJ2-6; D gene: TRBD1; clone size: few; V gene: TRBV5-5; CDR3 protein: CASSTGATGSGANVLTF; CDR3 DNA: TGTGCCAGCAGCACCGGGGCGACAGGGTCTGGGGCCAACGTCCTGACTTTC
J gene: TRBJ2-7; D gene: TRBD1; clone size: many; V gene: TRBV4-1; CDR3 protein: CASSHRVTGAYEQYF; CDR3 DNA: TGCGCCAGCAGCCACCGAGTGACAGGGGCCTACGAGCAGTACTTC
J gene: TRBJ1-1; D gene: TRBD1; clone size: few; V gene: TRBV19; CDR3 protein: CASSMNFRGPEAFF; CDR3 DNA: TGTGCCAGTAGTATGAACTTCAGGGGGCCTGAAGCTTTCTTT
J gene: TRBJ1-6; D gene: TRBD1; clone size: NA; V gene: TRBV2; CDR3 protein: CASPWGQGNSPLHF; CDR3 DNA: TGTGCCAGCCCGTGGGGACAGGGAAATTCACCCCTCCACTTT
J gene: TRBJ1-1; D gene: NA; clone size: few; V gene: TRBV25-1; CDR3 protein: CASSWQGSGTEAFF; CDR3 DNA: TGTGCCAGCAGTTGGCAGGGATCTGGCACTGAAGCTTTCTTT
J gene: TRBJ2-2; D gene: NA; clone size: NA; V gene: TRBV24-1; CDR3 protein: CATSDSGSVDTGELFF; CDR3 DNA: TGTGCCACCAGTGATTCGGGGTCTGTAGACACCGGGGAGCTGTTTTTT
J gene: TRBJ1-2; D gene: TRBD1; clone size: many; V gene: TRBV20-1; CDR3 protein: CSAKSLRGTGYGYTF; CDR3 DNA: TGCAGTGCTAAGTCGCTCCGCGGGACAGGGTATGGTTACACCTTC
J gene: TRBJ1-5; D gene: TRBD1; clone size: NA; V gene: TRBV7-2; CDR3 protein: CASSPYRGIDQPQHF; CDR3 DNA: TGTGCCAGCAGCCCCTACAGGGGGATCGATCAGCCCCAGCATTTT
J gene: TRBJ2-7; D gene: NA; clone size: many; V gene: TRBV10-3; CDR3 protein: CAIRTQYEQYF; CDR3 DNA: TGTGCCATCCGTACTCAATACGAGCAGTACTTC
J gene: TRBJ1-2; D gene: NA; clone size: NA; V gene: TRBV25-1; CDR3 protein: CASSESAEGDYGYTF; CDR3 DNA: TGTGCCAGCAGTGAATCAGCGGAGGGTGACTATGGCTACACCTTC
J gene: TRBJ2-5; D gene: NA; clone size: NA; V gene: TRBV4-2; CDR3 protein: CASSLGDRNQPQYF; CDR3 DNA: TGTGCCAGCAGCTTAGGGGATCGCAATCAGCCCCAGTACTTC
J gene: TRBJ2-3; D gene: NA; clone size: NA; V gene: TRBV12-3/TRBV12-4; CDR3 protein: CASSLDSQTDTQYF; CDR3 DNA: TGTGCCAGCAGTTTGGACAGCCAAACAGATACGCAGTATTTT
J gene: TRBJ2-7; D gene: TRBD1; clone size: NA; V gene: TRBV10-2; CDR3 protein: CASRTGTGTYEQYF; CDR3 DNA: TGCGCCAGCAGGACAGGGACAGGTACCTACGAGCAGTACTTC
J gene: TRBJ1-3; D gene: TRBD1; clone size: NA; V gene: TRBV10-3; CDR3 protein: CASSDVRGLGSGNTIYF; CDR3 DNA: TGTGCCAGCAGTGATGTCAGGGGGCTTGGTTCTGGAAACACCATATATTTT
J gene: TRBJ1-2; D gene: NA; clone size: few; V gene: TRBV9; CDR3 protein: CASSVQGPYYGYTF; CDR3 DNA: TGTGCCAGCAGCGTCCAGGGCCCCTACTATGGCTACACCTTC
J gene: TRBJ2-7; D gene: NA; clone size: NA; V gene: TRBV28; CDR3 protein: CASKSGFYEQYF; CDR3 DNA: TGTGCCAGCAAAAGCGGGTTCTACGAGCAGTACTTC
J gene: TRBJ1-6; D gene: NA; clone size: many; V gene: TRBV19; CDR3 protein: CASRPANSPLHF; CDR3 DNA: TGTGCCAGTAGGCCAGCCAATTCACCCCTCCACTTT
J gene: TRBJ1-4; D gene: NA; clone size: many; V gene: TRBV19; CDR3 protein: CASAGGPGATNEKLFF; CDR3 DNA: TGTGCCAGCGCAGGCGGTCCCGGCGCAACTAATGAAAAACTGTTTTTT